These 16 T cell receptor beta chains were sequenced from one sample in a study of identical twins. MiXCR, run by TCRdb on the 5' RACE reads, gives a single entry per CDR3 protein. The sample contains under 350,000 distinct CDR3 sequences, roughly 10% of which appear only once. These records were also assigned to another study, of yellow fever vaccine responses in identical twins.

The source material was CD8+ T cells sorted from blood. The source is a woman between 18 and 30 years old in good health.

In its sample, this clonotype was seen a few times. The chain couples TRBV7-9 to TRBJ2-1; TRBD1 matches at 9 bases. Germline trimming cut 4 bases from V and 6 bases from J; bases unmatched to any gene: 4. The CDR3 consists of 14 residues. Germline V gene lookup returns CDR1 SEHNR and CDR2 FQNEAQ (reference sequence). CDR3 residues: CASSSRDRVNEQFF. DNA of the CDR3: TGTGCCAGCAGCTCCCGGGACAGGGTCAATGAGCAGTTCTTC.

This clonotype showed up just a few times. The gene calls are TRBV27 and TRBJ2-3; D remains ambiguous. The CDR3 consists of 14 residues. Germline CDR1 and CDR2: MNHEY and SMNVEV (reference sequence). The V end was cut by 3 bases, the J end by 4 bases, with 11 bases between. CDR3 in amino acids: CASSFSLDPDTQYF. The DNA of the CDR3 is TGTGCCAGCAGTTTTTCCCTAGACCCAGATACGCAGTATTTT.

In its sample, this clonotype was seen a few times. This chain links TRBV27 with TRBJ2-7; D might be TRBD1 (6 bases). The CDR3 consists of 14 residues. The germline V and J ends were trimmed by 0 bases and 5 bases, with 11 bases remaining between them. CDR1 is MNHEY, CDR2 SMNVEV, per germline (reference sequence). CDR3 in DNA: TGTGCCAGCAGTTTATCGTGGGGGCGCAACGAGCAGTACTTC. Its protein is CASSLSWGRNEQYF.

The sample holds many counts of this clonotype. This chain links TRBV7-9 with TRBJ2-1, with D uncertain. This CDR3 has 14 residues. V lost 0 bases and J 12 bases, leaving 15 bases between the germline ends. Germline assignment: CDR1 SEHNR and CDR2 FQNEAQ (reference sequence). The CDR3 region has the DNA TGTGCCAGCAGCTTAGCCTCGCAAGACAACGGGCAGTTCTTC. Translating gives CASSLASQDNGQFF.

This clonotype was counted ten times or more. This sequence joins TRBV4-3 and TRBJ2-7; D not certain. Germline values: CDR1 LGHNA, CDR2 YSLEER. The V end lost 5 bases, the J end lost 2 bases, and 10 bases lay between the germline ends. The CDR3 covers 13 residues. CDR3 sequence reads: CASSFRLTYEQYF. The CDR3 DNA follows: TGCGCCAGCAGCTTCAGACTGACCTACGAGCAGTACTTC.

Written as DNA, the CDR3 is TGTGCCAGCAGCGGGCAGGGGGCGACGCACGAGCAGTACTTC. Translated: CASSGQGATHEQYF. The chain employs TRBV11-1 and TRBJ2-7, with TRBD1 matching over 8 bases. Germline V CDR1 and CDR2: SGHAT, FQDESV (reference sequence). Unmatched junction bases numbered 8, after V lost 5 bases and J lost 5 bases. This CDR3 is built from 14 residues.

The rearrangement links TRBV29-1 to TRBJ2-1; no reliable D call. Per the germline V gene, CDR1 is SQVTM and CDR2 is ANQGSEA. V dropped 2 bases and J dropped 2 bases, with 10 bases sitting between them. CDR3 length: 14 amino acids. CDR3 DNA: TGCAGCGTTGAAAAGCCAGACGCCTACAATGAGCAGTTCTTC. Protein product: CSVEKPDAYNEQFF.

The chain carries TRBV3-1 and TRBJ2-7, with D possibly being TRBD1 (5 bases). Trimming pared 0 bases from V and 3 bases from J, leaving 9 bases between. CDR1 and CDR2 from the germline V gene are LGHDT and YNNKEL (reference sequence). This CDR3 spans 14 amino acids. CDR3 bases: TGTGCCAGCAGCCAAGAATTTACAGGCTACGAGCAGTACTTC. Protein sequence: CASSQEFTGYEQYF.

This clonotype has at least ten counts. The rearrangement joins TRBV9 to TRBJ2-1, with a weak D call TRBD1 (6 bases). CDR1 is SGDLS and CDR2 is YYNGEE in the germline V gene. V lost 5 bases to trimming and J lost 7 bases, with 10 bases between them. The CDR3 is 12 residues long. The CDR3 DNA is TGTGCCAGCAGGGGGGCAGCAAATGAGCAGTTCTTC. It encodes CASRGAANEQFF.

In this sample, this clonotype turned up a few times. The gene calls are TRBV20-1 and TRBJ2-7, with a possible D match to TRBD2 (5 bases). V was clipped by 4 bases and J by 2 bases, with 15 bases between them. CDR3 size: 14 residues. Germline CDR1 is DFQATT and CDR2 is SNEGSKA (reference sequence). CDR3 in amino acids: CSAKGGRTAYEQYF. CDR3 bases: TGCAGTGCTAAGGGCGGGCGGACCGCCTACGAGCAGTACTTC.

This clonotype was recorded only once. It may be a read error: a sequence one base away is much more abundant. This rearrangement joins TRBV9 to TRBJ2-2; D may be TRBD2 (5 bases). Per the germline V gene, CDR1 is SGDLS and CDR2 is YYNGEE. There are 11 residues in the CDR3. In DNA, the CDR3 is TGTGCCAGCACGCAGGCCGGGAAGCTGTTTTTT. The encoded protein is CASTQAGKLFF.

This clonotype has just a few counts. This sequence joins TRBV4-3 and TRBJ2-7; D not certain. V was clipped by 4 bases and J by 4 bases, with 11 bases between them. CDR1 and CDR2 (germline): LGHNA, YSLEER. This CDR3 has 13 residues. In DNA form, the CDR3 reads TGCGCCAGCAGCCTCAAAAGGCGTTACGAGCAGTACTTC. This encodes CASSLKRRYEQYF.

The V call is TRBV15, the J call TRBJ2-1, with D unresolved. CDR1 is LNHNV and CDR2 is YYDKDF in the germline V gene (reference sequence). V lost 0 bases, J lost 7 bases, and 1 base lay in between. This CDR3 comprises 11 residues. CDR3 nucleotide sequence: TGTGCCACCAGCAGAGAAAATGAGCAGTTCTTC. It translates to CATSRENEQFF. Together with reference TRBV15 and TRBJ2-1, the CDR3 gives the full variable domain: DAMVIQNPRYQVTQFGKPVTLSCSQTLNHNVMYWYQQKSSQAPKLLFHYYDKDFNNEADTPDNFQSRRPNTSFCFLDIRSPGLGDTAMYLCATSRENEQFFGPGTRLTVL.

This clonotype was seen a few times. The gene calls are TRBV19 and TRBJ2-2; TRBD2 might be the D (6 bases). The CDR3 consists of 14 residues. CDR1 and CDR2 from the germline V gene are LNHDA and SQIVND (reference sequence). Trimming left V 8 bases short and J 1 base short, with 11 bases between. As DNA, the CDR3 is TGTGCCAGTTACGTCGGGGGGAACACCGGGGAGCTGTTTTTT. Protein sequence: CASYVGGNTGELFF.

The chain has TRBV4-1 and TRBJ2-7; no clear D gene. With 4 bases removed from V and 3 bases from J, the gap between germline ends came to 13 bases. CDR1 is MGHRA and CDR2 is YSYEKL in the germline V gene. The CDR3 consists of 14 residues. CDR3 residues: CASSPRGTGYEQYF. The CDR3 DNA is TGCGCCAGCAGCCCTCGCGGTACTGGCTACGAGCAGTACTTC.

This clonotype has a count of ten or more. The V and J genes are TRBV10-3 and TRBJ2-7, with D unclear. Germline lookup yields CDR1 ENHRY and CDR2 SYGVKD. Trimming left V 3 bases short and J 7 bases short, with 7 bases between. The CDR3 contains 11 residues. The CDR3 sequence is CAISEQEEQYF. DNA of the CDR3: TGTGCCATCAGTGAACAAGAAGAGCAGTACTTC.